These 5 T cell receptor beta chains were all obtained from the same sample, sequenced in a study of blood T cells in healthy people across ages. Primers used in a second PCR of about 6 to 11 cycles were a sample-barcoded 5' primer and a J-beta primer mix. TCRdb reprocessed the 5' RACE reads with MiXCR, giving one entry per CDR3 protein. The sample lists around 750,000 distinct CDR3 sequences; 50% to 65% were seen once. The sample was blood. These receptors originate from a man at least 80 years old in good health.

The V call is TRBV5-1, the J call TRBJ1-2; tentatively, D is TRBD1 (6 bases). Trimming left V 0 bases short and J 3 bases short, with 18 bases between. Germline loops: CDR1 SGHRS, CDR2 YFSETQ. This CDR3 contains 17 residues. The CDR3 bases are TGCGCCAGCAGCTTGGCCGGGGGGGGGCAGCGGTACTATGGCTACACCTTC. Protein product: CASSLAGGGQRYYGYTF. Together with reference TRBV5-1 and TRBJ1-2, the CDR3 gives the full variable domain: KAGVTQTPRYLIKTRGQQVTLSCSPISGHRSVSWYQQTPGQGLQFLFEYFSETQRNKGNFPGRFSGRQFSNSRSEMNVSTLELGDSALYLCASSLAGGGQRYYGYTFGSGTRLTVV.

The V gene is TRBV6-5, the J gene TRBJ2-4, with D tentatively TRBD1 (5 bases). From germline, CDR1 is MNHEY and CDR2 SVGAGI. Trimming left V 0 bases short and J 7 bases short, with 16 bases between. The CDR3 spans 16 residues. Written as DNA, the CDR3 is TGTGCCAGCAGTTACTCGTCCCAGGGTGGATTGAACATTCAGTACTTC. The encoded protein is CASSYSSQGGLNIQYF.

The V and J genes are TRBV5-1 and TRBJ2-3; D gene unclear. The length of the CDR3 is 15 residues. Trimming shortened V by 3 bases and J by 14 bases, and 25 bases separated the two germline ends. Germline values: CDR1 SGHRS, CDR2 YFSETQ. The CDR3 DNA sequence: TGCGCCAGCAGCTCACGCTCAGATCGGAACAGAGACGCGTATTTT. It specifies CASSSRSDRNRDAYF.

This chain links TRBV5-1 with TRBJ2-1; perhaps TRBD1 as D (6 bases). The V and J ends lost 0 bases and 1 base respectively, with 11 bases between them. Germline lookup yields CDR1 SGHRS and CDR2 YFSETQ. The CDR3 loop spans 16 amino acids. CDR3 sequence (DNA): TGCGCCAGCAGCTTGGCCCCGGGACAATCCTACAATGAGCAGTTCTTC. This gives the protein CASSLAPGQSYNEQFF.

This clonotype was recorded a few times. V is TRBV24-1 and J is TRBJ2-5, with D perhaps TRBD2 (5 bases). The germline V gene encodes CDR1 KGHDR and CDR2 SFDVKD. The V end was cut by 3 bases, the J end by 11 bases, with 30 bases between. The CDR3 is made up of 18 amino acids. CDR3 DNA: TGTGCCACCAGTGATCCGGGTGGAAGCGGCCCCACGGGGAATGAGCAGTACTTC. This encodes CATSDPGGSGPTGNEQYF.